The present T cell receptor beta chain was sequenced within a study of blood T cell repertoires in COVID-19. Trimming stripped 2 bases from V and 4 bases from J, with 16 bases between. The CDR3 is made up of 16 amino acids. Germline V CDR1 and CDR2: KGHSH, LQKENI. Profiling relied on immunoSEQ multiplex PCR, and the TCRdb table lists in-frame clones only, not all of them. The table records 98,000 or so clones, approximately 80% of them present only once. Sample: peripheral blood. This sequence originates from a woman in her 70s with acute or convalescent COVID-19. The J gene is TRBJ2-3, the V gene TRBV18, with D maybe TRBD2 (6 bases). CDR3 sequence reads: CASSPTKSCGADTQYF. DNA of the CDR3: TGTGCCAGCTCACCAACCAAAAGCTGCGGGGCAGATACGCAGTATTTT.